This T cell receptor beta chain was found in a study of human T cells and chemical hapten exposure. At the level of the study: Chiefly women, the patients showed alopecia areata, totalis or universalis. Study-level points and caveats: Expanded TCRs showed more large CDR3 clusters than pre-sensitization or healthy control sets. High-frequency TCRs, those above 1 in 1000, stayed the same after DPC sensitization.

In this sample, this clonotype turned up a few times. What it binds is not known. As for time point: pre-sensitization, week 0. Treatment described: therapeutic diphenylcyclopropenone sensitization with weekly scalp DPC. Individual cDNA molecules received unique molecular identifiers in the library. Via MiXCR, TCRdb re-called the RACE reads, giving one row per CDR3 protein. The data contain 240,000 or so distinct CDR3 sequences, 7.5% to 9% of them singletons. The specimen comprised whole blood, sampled in connection with sensitization to the hapten diphenylcyclopropenone (DPC). The receptor's source is a woman aged 40-49 years with alopecia areata. Some clones in this sample may be carry-over from other donors' samples.

The CDR3 sequence: CASSLGLGDGQETQYF. Written as DNA, the CDR3 is TGTGCCAGCAGCCTTGGACTGGGGGACGGACAAGAGACCCAGTACTTC. V gene TRBV7-2 combines with J gene TRBJ2-5, with D tentatively TRBD1 or TRBD2 (5 bases each). In germline, CDR1 is SGHTA, CDR2 FQGNSA. The CDR3 has 16 amino acids. V shed 5 bases and J shed 2 bases, with 18 bases lying between them.